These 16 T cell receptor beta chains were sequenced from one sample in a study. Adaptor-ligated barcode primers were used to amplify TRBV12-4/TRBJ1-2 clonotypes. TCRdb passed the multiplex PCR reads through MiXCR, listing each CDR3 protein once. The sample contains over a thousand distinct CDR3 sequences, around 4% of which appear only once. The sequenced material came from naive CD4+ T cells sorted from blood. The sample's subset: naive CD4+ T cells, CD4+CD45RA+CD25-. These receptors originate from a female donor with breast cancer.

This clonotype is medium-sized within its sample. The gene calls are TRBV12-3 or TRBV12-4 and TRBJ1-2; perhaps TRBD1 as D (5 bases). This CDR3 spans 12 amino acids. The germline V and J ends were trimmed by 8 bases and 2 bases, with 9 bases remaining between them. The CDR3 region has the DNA TGTGCCAGCGGTACAGGAAACTATGGCTACACCTTC. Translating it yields CASGTGNYGYTF.

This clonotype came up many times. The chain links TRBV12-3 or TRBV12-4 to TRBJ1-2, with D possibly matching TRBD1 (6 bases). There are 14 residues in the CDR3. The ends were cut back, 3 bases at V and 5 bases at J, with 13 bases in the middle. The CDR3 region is CASSLQGPRYGYTF. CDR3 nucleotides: TGTGCCAGCAGTTTGCAGGGGCCCAGATATGGCTACACCTTC.

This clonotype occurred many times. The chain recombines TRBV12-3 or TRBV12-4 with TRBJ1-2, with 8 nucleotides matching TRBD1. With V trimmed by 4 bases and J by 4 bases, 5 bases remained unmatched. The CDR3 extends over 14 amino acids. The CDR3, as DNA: TGTGCCAGCAGTTCCTACGACAGGGGCTATGGCTACACCTTC. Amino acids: CASSSYDRGYGYTF.

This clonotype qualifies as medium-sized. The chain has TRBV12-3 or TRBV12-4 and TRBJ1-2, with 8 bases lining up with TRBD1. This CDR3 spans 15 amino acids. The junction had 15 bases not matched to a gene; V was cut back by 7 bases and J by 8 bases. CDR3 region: CASTMDRVDAGGYTF. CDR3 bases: TGTGCCAGCACCATGGACAGGGTAGATGCGGGCGGCTACACCTTC.

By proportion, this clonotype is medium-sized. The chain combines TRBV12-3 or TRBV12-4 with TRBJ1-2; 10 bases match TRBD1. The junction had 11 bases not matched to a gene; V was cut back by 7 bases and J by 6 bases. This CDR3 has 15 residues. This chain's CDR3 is CASTERDRGRDGYTF. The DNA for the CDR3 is TGTGCCAGCACGGAAAGGGACAGGGGTAGAGATGGCTACACCTTC.

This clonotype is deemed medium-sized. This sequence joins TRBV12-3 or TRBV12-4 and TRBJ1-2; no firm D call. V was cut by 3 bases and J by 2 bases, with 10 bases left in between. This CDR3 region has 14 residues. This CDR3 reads CASSFGSGNYGYTF. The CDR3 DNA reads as TGTGCCAGCAGTTTCGGTAGCGGGAACTATGGCTACACCTTC.

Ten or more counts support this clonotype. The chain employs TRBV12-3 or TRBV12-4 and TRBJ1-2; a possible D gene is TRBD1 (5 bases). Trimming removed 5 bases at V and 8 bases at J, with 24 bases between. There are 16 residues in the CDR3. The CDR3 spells CASSMQGRTIRGGYTF. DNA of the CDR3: TGTGCCAGCAGTATGCAGGGACGCACTATAAGGGGCGGCTACACCTTC.

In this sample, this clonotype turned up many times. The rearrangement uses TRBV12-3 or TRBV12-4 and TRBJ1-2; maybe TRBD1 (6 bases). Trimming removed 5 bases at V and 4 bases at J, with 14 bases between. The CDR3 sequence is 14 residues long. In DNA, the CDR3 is TGTGCCAGCAGTCCGCACAGGGATTCCTATGGCTACACCTTC. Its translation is CASSPHRDSYGYTF.

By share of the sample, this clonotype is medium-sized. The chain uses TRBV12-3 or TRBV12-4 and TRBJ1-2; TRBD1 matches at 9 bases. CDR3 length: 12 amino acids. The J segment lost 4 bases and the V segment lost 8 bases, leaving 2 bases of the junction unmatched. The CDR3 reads CASGTGIYGYTF. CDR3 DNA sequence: TGTGCCAGCGGGACAGGGATCTATGGCTACACCTTC.

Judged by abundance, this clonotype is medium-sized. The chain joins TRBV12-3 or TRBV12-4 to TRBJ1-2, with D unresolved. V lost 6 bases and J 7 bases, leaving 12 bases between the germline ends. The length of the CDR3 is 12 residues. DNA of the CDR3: TGTGCCAGCAGCCTGCCGGGTCTTGGCTACACCTTC. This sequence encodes CASSLPGLGYTF.

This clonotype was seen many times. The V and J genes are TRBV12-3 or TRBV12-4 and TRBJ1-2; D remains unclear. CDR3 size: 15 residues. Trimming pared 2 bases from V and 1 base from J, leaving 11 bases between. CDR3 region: CASSLPQVVNYGYTF. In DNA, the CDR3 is TGTGCCAGCAGTTTACCCCAGGTTGTTAACTATGGCTACACCTTC.

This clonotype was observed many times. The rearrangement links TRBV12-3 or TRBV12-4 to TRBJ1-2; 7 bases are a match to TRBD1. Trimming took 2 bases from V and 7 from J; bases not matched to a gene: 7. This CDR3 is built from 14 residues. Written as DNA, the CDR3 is TGTGCCAGCAGTTTAAAGGGACAGAAAGGTGGCTACACCTTC. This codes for CASSLKGQKGGYTF.

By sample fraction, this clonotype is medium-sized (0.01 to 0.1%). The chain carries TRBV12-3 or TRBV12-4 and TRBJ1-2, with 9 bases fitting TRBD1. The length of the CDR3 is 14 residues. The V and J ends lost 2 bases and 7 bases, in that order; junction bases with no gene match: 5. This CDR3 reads CASSLRGQGAGYTF. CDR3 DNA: TGTGCCAGCAGTTTAAGGGGACAGGGAGCTGGCTACACCTTC.

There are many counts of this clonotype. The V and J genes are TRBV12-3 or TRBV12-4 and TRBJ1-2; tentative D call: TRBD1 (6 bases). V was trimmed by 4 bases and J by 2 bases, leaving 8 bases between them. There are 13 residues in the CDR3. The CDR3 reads CASSWTVNYGYTF. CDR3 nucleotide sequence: TGTGCCAGCAGTTGGACAGTGAACTATGGCTACACCTTC.

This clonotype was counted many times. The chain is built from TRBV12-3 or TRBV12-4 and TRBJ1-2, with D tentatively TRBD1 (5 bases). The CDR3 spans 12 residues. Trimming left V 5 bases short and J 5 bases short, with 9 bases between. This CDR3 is CASSPGAYGYTF. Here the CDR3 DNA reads TGTGCCAGCAGTCCCGGGGCTTATGGCTACACCTTC.

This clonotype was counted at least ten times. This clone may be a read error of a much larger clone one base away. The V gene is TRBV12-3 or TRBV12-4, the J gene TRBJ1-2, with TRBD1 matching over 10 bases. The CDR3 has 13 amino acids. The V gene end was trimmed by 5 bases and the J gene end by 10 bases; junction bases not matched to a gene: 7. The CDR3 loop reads CASSPGTGEVYTF. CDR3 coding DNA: TGTGCCAGCAGTCCCGGGACAGGGGAAGTCTACACCTTC.